The rows below give T cell receptor beta chains drawn from one sample of a study of T-cell memory formation after mild COVID-19. A single record per CDR3 protein comes from TCRdb applying MiXCR to the 5' RACE reads. This table has 350,000 to 500,000 distinct CDR3 sequences, roughly 18% appearing once. Material: PBMCs or a T cell subset sorted from them (not recorded which). The receptors originated from a man younger than 35 who had mild COVID-19 (a few samples of this study predate the infection). Cell type and time point are not known. Each CDR3 is given with its conserved first and last residue. A D gene is named only where the DNA matches it firmly. Size is stated for part of the rows, as once, few or many counts, or as a class when the clone is expanded.

d_gene: .; abundance: few; j_gene: TRBJ1-1; v_gene: TRBV7-9; CDR3nt: TGTGCCAGCAGCAAAACGGGGTTCTCCGCTGAAGCTTTCTTT; CDR3aa: CASSKTGFSAEAFF
d_gene: .; abundance: few; j_gene: TRBJ2-7; v_gene: TRBV7-2; CDR3nt: TGTGCCAGCAGCCCAAGTCTCCTGAGGTCCTACGAGCAGTACTTC; CDR3aa: CASSPSLLRSYEQYF
d_gene: .; abundance: .; j_gene: TRBJ2-6; v_gene: TRBV4-2; CDR3nt: TGTGCCAGCAGCCCGAATCCGACACAGTCTGGGGCCAACGTCCTGACTTTC; CDR3aa: CASSPNPTQSGANVLTF
d_gene: .; abundance: .; j_gene: TRBJ2-7; v_gene: TRBV20-1; CDR3nt: TGCAGTGCAGGAGGGCCCTCCCACTACGAGCAGTACTTC; CDR3aa: CSAGGPSHYEQYF
d_gene: .; abundance: .; j_gene: TRBJ2-7; v_gene: TRBV7-3; CDR3nt: TGTGCCAGCAGCCCTGAACCAAGAGGGGAGCAGTACTTC; CDR3aa: CASSPEPRGEQYF
d_gene: .; abundance: .; j_gene: TRBJ1-3; v_gene: TRBV4-3; CDR3nt: TGCGCCAGCAGCCAATCAGGGGCTGGAAACACCATATATTTT; CDR3aa: CASSQSGAGNTIYF
d_gene: .; abundance: .; j_gene: TRBJ1-2; v_gene: TRBV24-1; CDR3nt: TGTGCCACCGGCGGGGACAAGGAGTATGGCTACACCTTC; CDR3aa: CATGGDKEYGYTF
d_gene: .; abundance: .; j_gene: TRBJ1-6; v_gene: TRBV6-1; CDR3nt: TGTGCCAGCAGTGAGGCAGGGGTCGGGTCACCCCTCCACTTT; CDR3aa: CASSEAGVGSPLHF
d_gene: .; abundance: few; j_gene: TRBJ2-6; v_gene: TRBV5-1; CDR3nt: TGCGCCAGCAGCTTGGATCCTGGGGCCAACGTCCTGACTTTC; CDR3aa: CASSLDPGANVLTF
d_gene: TRBD2; abundance: .; j_gene: TRBJ2-7; v_gene: TRBV18; CDR3nt: TGTGCCAGCTCACCTGGGACTAGCGGGGAATACGAGCAGTACTTC; CDR3aa: CASSPGTSGEYEQYF
d_gene: .; abundance: few; j_gene: TRBJ2-7; v_gene: TRBV12-3/TRBV12-4; CDR3nt: TGTGCCAGCAGTTTACGGCGTGTCTACGAGCAGTACTTC; CDR3aa: CASSLRRVYEQYF
d_gene: TRBD1; abundance: .; j_gene: TRBJ1-1; v_gene: TRBV5-1; CDR3nt: TGCGCCAGCAGCTATTGGCAGGGGGACCTGGGAGCTTTCTTT; CDR3aa: CASSYWQGDLGAFF
d_gene: .; abundance: .; j_gene: TRBJ2-5; v_gene: TRBV2; CDR3nt: TGTGCCAGCAGTGCAGCCACCCAAGAGACCCAGTACTTC; CDR3aa: CASSAATQETQYF
d_gene: .; abundance: few; j_gene: TRBJ2-6; v_gene: TRBV5-5; CDR3nt: TGTGCCAGCAGCTTGGGGGTCTACTCTGGGGCCAACGTCCTGACTTTC; CDR3aa: CASSLGVYSGANVLTF
d_gene: .; abundance: few; j_gene: TRBJ2-7; v_gene: TRBV6-5; CDR3nt: TGTGCCAGCAGCTATACAGGGACCGAGCAGTACTTC; CDR3aa: CASSYTGTEQYF
d_gene: .; abundance: .; j_gene: TRBJ2-7; v_gene: TRBV3-1; CDR3nt: TGTGCCAGCAGCCGCCATCAGGGCTTGAGCTCCTACGAGCAGTACTTC; CDR3aa: CASSRHQGLSSYEQYF
d_gene: TRBD1; abundance: .; j_gene: TRBJ2-4; v_gene: TRBV3-1; CDR3nt: TGTGCCAGCAGCACCCCTGGACAGGATAACATTCAGTACTTC; CDR3aa: CASSTPGQDNIQYF
d_gene: .; abundance: few; j_gene: TRBJ1-6; v_gene: TRBV20-1; CDR3nt: TGCAGTGCTAGTGGTAACGGGGGTTCGGTTTCACCCCTCCACTTT; CDR3aa: CSASGNGGSVSPLHF
d_gene: .; abundance: .; j_gene: TRBJ2-5; v_gene: TRBV5-1; CDR3nt: TGCGCCAGCAGCTTGGTTCAGGGGAACAGAGAGACCCAGTACTTC; CDR3aa: CASSLVQGNRETQYF
d_gene: .; abundance: .; j_gene: TRBJ2-3; v_gene: TRBV5-1; CDR3nt: TGCGCCAGCAGCTTGTCGGGCAGGGGAGGCACAGATACGCAGTATTTT; CDR3aa: CASSLSGRGGTDTQYF
d_gene: .; abundance: few; j_gene: TRBJ1-1; v_gene: TRBV9; CDR3nt: TGTGCCAGCAGCGACGAGGACGGAACGAACACTGAAGCTTTCTTT; CDR3aa: CASSDEDGTNTEAFF
d_gene: TRBD1; abundance: few; j_gene: TRBJ1-5; v_gene: TRBV6-2/TRBV6-3; CDR3nt: TGTGCCAGCAGTTGGTCCGGGACAGGGGGCTTAAGCAATCAGCCCCAGCATTTT; CDR3aa: CASSWSGTGGLSNQPQHF
d_gene: .; abundance: .; j_gene: TRBJ2-6; v_gene: TRBV7-2; CDR3nt: TGTGCCAGCAGGACCCTTCTAGCGTCCGGGGCCAACGTCCTGACTTTC; CDR3aa: CASRTLLASGANVLTF
d_gene: .; abundance: few; j_gene: TRBJ2-5; v_gene: TRBV9; CDR3nt: TGTGCCAGCAGCGTAGTACCGTCGGAGAGTGAGACCCAGTACTTC; CDR3aa: CASSVVPSESETQYF
d_gene: .; abundance: few; j_gene: TRBJ1-1; v_gene: TRBV12-3/TRBV12-4; CDR3nt: TGTGCCAGCAGGAGTCCCTCAGGGTGGGGGACTGAAGCTTTCTTT; CDR3aa: CASRSPSGWGTEAFF
d_gene: .; abundance: .; j_gene: TRBJ2-7; v_gene: TRBV20-1; CDR3nt: TGCAGTGCTCGCCCTCGGCAGAGTTCCTACGAGCAGTACTTC; CDR3aa: CSARPRQSSYEQYF
d_gene: TRBD2; abundance: few; j_gene: TRBJ2-3; v_gene: TRBV7-2; CDR3nt: TGTGCCAGCAGCTTATGGGGTAGCGGGGCCTCCACAGATACGCAGTATTTT; CDR3aa: CASSLWGSGASTDTQYF
d_gene: .; abundance: .; j_gene: TRBJ1-1; v_gene: TRBV12-3/TRBV12-4; CDR3nt: TGTGCCAGCAGTTTTGGTCGGAGGTCTGAAGCTTTCTTT; CDR3aa: CASSFGRRSEAFF
d_gene: .; abundance: few; j_gene: TRBJ1-2; v_gene: TRBV6-2/TRBV6-3; CDR3nt: TGTGCCAGCAGCCGTTTTTCGCCGGGACTGGCTAACTATGGCTACACCTTC; CDR3aa: CASSRFSPGLANYGYTF
d_gene: .; abundance: many; j_gene: TRBJ2-3; v_gene: TRBV7-3; CDR3nt: TGTGCCAGCAGCACCCGGGATGGGCGGGAAAACACAGATACGCAGTATTTT; CDR3aa: CASSTRDGRENTDTQYF
d_gene: .; abundance: .; j_gene: TRBJ1-5; v_gene: TRBV12-3/TRBV12-4; CDR3nt: TGTGCCAGCAGTACTACAGGAGATAGCAATCAGCCCCAGCATTTT; CDR3aa: CASSTTGDSNQPQHF
d_gene: .; abundance: few; j_gene: TRBJ1-1; v_gene: TRBV12-3/TRBV12-4; CDR3nt: TGTGCCAGCACCTGGGGGACCACTGAAGCTTTCTTT; CDR3aa: CASTWGTTEAFF
d_gene: .; abundance: .; j_gene: TRBJ2-5; v_gene: TRBV28; CDR3nt: TGTGCCAGCAGTTTTAGAACAGAGTTGGAGACCCAGTACTTC; CDR3aa: CASSFRTELETQYF
d_gene: TRBD1; abundance: few; j_gene: TRBJ2-5; v_gene: TRBV7-2; CDR3nt: TGTGCCAGCAGCTCCTCAGGGGGCGAAAAGACCCAGTACTTC; CDR3aa: CASSSSGGEKTQYF
d_gene: TRBD1; abundance: many; j_gene: TRBJ1-2; v_gene: TRBV7-9; CDR3nt: TGTGCCAGCAGGGACAGGGTTGAGGGCTACACCTTC; CDR3aa: CASRDRVEGYTF
d_gene: .; abundance: .; j_gene: TRBJ2-5; v_gene: TRBV5-1; CDR3nt: TGCGCCAGCAGCTTTGCGAGGCGTGGGGAGACCCAGTACTTC; CDR3aa: CASSFARRGETQYF
d_gene: .; abundance: few; j_gene: TRBJ2-3; v_gene: TRBV7-9; CDR3nt: TGTGCCAGCAGGCCCGCCAGAAATTCCGGGACGGAGACCACAGATACGCAGTATTTT; CDR3aa: CASRPARNSGTETTDTQYF
d_gene: .; abundance: few; j_gene: TRBJ2-1; v_gene: TRBV14; CDR3nt: TGTGCCAGCAGCCCGGGTCCTCTTTCCTACAATGAGCAGTTCTTC; CDR3aa: CASSPGPLSYNEQFF
d_gene: .; abundance: .; j_gene: TRBJ2-7; v_gene: TRBV10-1; CDR3nt: TGCGCCAGCAGCGCGGGACTGTTCTACGAGCAGTACTTC; CDR3aa: CASSAGLFYEQYF
d_gene: .; abundance: few; j_gene: TRBJ2-1; v_gene: TRBV7-2; CDR3nt: TGTGCCAGCACCCCCGTGATGGGGACACACTACAATGAGCAGTTCTTC; CDR3aa: CASTPVMGTHYNEQFF
d_gene: TRBD1; abundance: few; j_gene: TRBJ1-2; v_gene: TRBV7-8; CDR3nt: TGTGCCAGCAGCCTCCAGGGGGGCGAGGTCCATGGCTACACCTTC; CDR3aa: CASSLQGGEVHGYTF
d_gene: .; abundance: .; j_gene: TRBJ1-2; v_gene: TRBV6-5; CDR3nt: TGTGCCAGCAGTTACGTCGGGGCGGCGGGCTATGGCTACACCTTC; CDR3aa: CASSYVGAAGYGYTF
d_gene: .; abundance: .; j_gene: TRBJ2-5; v_gene: TRBV7-3; CDR3nt: TGTGCCAGCAGCTTAGGAAGTATGCAGACCCAGTACTTC; CDR3aa: CASSLGSMQTQYF
d_gene: .; abundance: .; j_gene: TRBJ1-1; v_gene: TRBV9; CDR3nt: TGTGCCAGCAGCGTAGAGGGCAGGAGTAACACTGAAGCTTTCTTT; CDR3aa: CASSVEGRSNTEAFF
d_gene: TRBD2; abundance: .; j_gene: TRBJ2-2; v_gene: TRBV7-8; CDR3nt: TGTGCCAGCAGCTCCAGGACTAGCCCGAACACCGGGGAGCTGTTTTTT; CDR3aa: CASSSRTSPNTGELFF
d_gene: .; abundance: .; j_gene: TRBJ2-4; v_gene: TRBV24-1; CDR3nt: TGTGCCACCAGTGCGGGGGTGGCCAAAAACATTCAGTACTTC; CDR3aa: CATSAGVAKNIQYF